This T cell receptor (beta chain) was found in a study of T cell repertoires in cytomegalovirus infection. Study-wide results and caveats: The ex vivo response was dominated by HLA-C-restricted CMV-specific TCR beta clonotypes. The cumulative frequency of public TCR beta families identified carriers of CMV plus the relevant HLA.

This clonotype was observed many times. Its target is unknown. With 6 bases clipped from V and 4 bases from J, the junction kept 4 bases outside the gene matches. There are 13 residues in the CDR3. Each CDR3 protein is one row after TCRdb ran MiXCR on the reads. The sample yields 250,000 or so distinct CDR3 sequences, roughly an eighth seen once. This sequence joins TRBV12-3 or TRBV12-4 and TRBJ1-2, with 8 bases aligning to TRBD1. Input material: PBMCs. This TCR was recovered from a human donor in good health (CMV status not recorded). Some clones in this sample may be carry-over from other donors' samples. The CDR3 bases are TGTGCCAGCAGACATGGGACAGGCTATGGCTACACCTTC. It specifies CASRHGTGYGYTF.